This TCR beta chain stems from a study of T cell responses to AZD1222 COVID-19 vaccine. The germline CDR1 and CDR2 sequences are SGHDN and FVKESK. The CDR3 has 15 residues. Losses at the gene ends were 5 bases for V and 3 bases for J; bases not matched to a gene: 7. Method: immunoSEQ multiplex PCR; TCRdb's copy keeps in-frame clones and lacks some. The sample shows around 130,000 clones, 85% to 90% of them seen only once. As regards this clone: The antigen is not known.

The study, taken as a whole, reports: Nearly half of the spike-specific TCRs reportedly recognize variant regions that carry no mutations.

This TCR was recovered from an adult who received the AZD1222 COVID-19 vaccine. This chain joins TRBV14 and TRBJ1-2, with TRBD1 matching 9 bases. The sequencing here drew on peripheral blood, taken 28 days after the second AZD1222 dose. The CDR3 nucleotides read TGTGCCAGCAGCTTAGGGACAGGGCCCTACTATGGCTACACCTTC. This codes for CASSLGTGPYYGYTF.